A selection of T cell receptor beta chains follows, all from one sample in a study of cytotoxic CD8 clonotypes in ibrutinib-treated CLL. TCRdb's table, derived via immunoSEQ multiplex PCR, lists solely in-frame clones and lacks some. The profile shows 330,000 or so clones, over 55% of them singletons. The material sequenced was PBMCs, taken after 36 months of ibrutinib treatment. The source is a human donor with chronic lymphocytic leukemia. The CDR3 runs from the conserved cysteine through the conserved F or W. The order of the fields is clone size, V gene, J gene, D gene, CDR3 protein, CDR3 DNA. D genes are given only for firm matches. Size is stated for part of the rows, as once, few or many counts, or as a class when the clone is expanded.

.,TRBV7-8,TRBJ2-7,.,CASSIGTASSYEQYF,TGTGCCAGCAGCATAGGGACGGCCAGCTCCTACGAGCAGTACTTC
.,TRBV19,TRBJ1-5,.,CASIDGRGRNQPQHF,TGTGCCAGTATCGATGGCAGGGGACGCAATCAGCCCCAGCATTTT
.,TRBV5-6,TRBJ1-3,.,CASSFPGHYSGNTIYF,TGTGCCAGCAGCTTTCCGGGACACTACTCTGGAAACACCATATATTTT
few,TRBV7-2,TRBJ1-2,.,CASSLAWDRPRGYTF,TGTGCCAGCAGCTTAGCTTGGGACCGGCCCCGTGGCTACACCTTC
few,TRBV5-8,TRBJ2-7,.,CASSLFPYEQYF,TGTGCCAGCAGCTTGTTCCCCTACGAGCAGTACTTC
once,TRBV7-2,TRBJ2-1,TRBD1,CASTNTGGLLNEQFF,TGTGCCAGCACCAACACAGGGGGCCTTCTCAATGAGCAGTTCTTC
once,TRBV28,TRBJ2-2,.,CASKPAGPQGGTGELFF,TGTGCCAGCAAACCCGCCGGGCCACAGGGAGGAACCGGGGAGCTGTTTTTT
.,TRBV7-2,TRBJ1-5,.,CASSLGWGKSNQPQHF,TGTGCCAGCAGCTTAGGGTGGGGTAAGAGCAATCAGCCCCAGCATTTT
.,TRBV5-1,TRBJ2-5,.,CASSHETEETQYF,TGCGCCAGCAGCCACGAAACGGAAGAGACCCAGTACTTC
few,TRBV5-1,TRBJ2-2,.,CASSEEGRAGELFF,TGCGCCAGCAGCGAAGAAGGCAGGGCCGGGGAGCTGTTTTTT
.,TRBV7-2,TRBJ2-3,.,CASSNTDTQYF,TGTGCCAGCAGCAATACAGATACGCAGTATTTT